This TCR beta chain is drawn from a study of tumor-infiltrating lymphocytes in oesophageal squamous cell carcinoma. This CDR3 spans 13 amino acids. J gave up 4 bases and V 6 bases, and 5 bases lay outside the gene matches. CDR1 SGHVS and CDR2 FNYEAQ come from the germline V gene. MiXCR, applied by TCRdb to the PCR reads, yields one record per CDR3 protein. This sample has some 10,000 distinct CDR3 sequences, with roughly 54% found just once. This chain links TRBV7-6 with TRBJ1-1, with TRBD1 matching over 7 bases. Sequenced material: esophageal tumor tissue. The source is a male donor with esophageal squamous cell carcinoma. CDR3 DNA sequence: TGTGCCAGCAGTCAGACAGGGACCACTGAAGCTTTCTTT. It translates to CASSQTGTTEAFF.